This TCR beta chain was captured by sequencing in a study of blood T cell repertoires in COVID-19. Study at large: Collection of acute and convalescent COVID-19 samples took place in the United States, Italy and Spain.

The CDR3 runs 15 residues. The germline CDR1 and CDR2 sequences are MNHEY and SVGAGI. The ends were cut back, 5 bases at V and 4 bases at J, with 17 bases in the middle. TCRdb's table, derived via immunoSEQ multiplex PCR, lists solely in-frame clones and lacks some. The data contain approximately 140,000 clones, over 80% of them seen just once; the ten biggest clones take up around 1.5%. The clonotype was recovered from a human donor in a cohort sampled during active COVID-19. Sequenced: peripheral blood. The chain is built from TRBV6-5 and TRBJ1-1; a weak D match, TRBD1 (6 bases). The CDR3 DNA follows: TGTGCCAGCAGTCACGGGGGGGCGGGCGGCACTGAAGCTTTCTTT. The encoded protein is CASSHGGAGGTEAFF.